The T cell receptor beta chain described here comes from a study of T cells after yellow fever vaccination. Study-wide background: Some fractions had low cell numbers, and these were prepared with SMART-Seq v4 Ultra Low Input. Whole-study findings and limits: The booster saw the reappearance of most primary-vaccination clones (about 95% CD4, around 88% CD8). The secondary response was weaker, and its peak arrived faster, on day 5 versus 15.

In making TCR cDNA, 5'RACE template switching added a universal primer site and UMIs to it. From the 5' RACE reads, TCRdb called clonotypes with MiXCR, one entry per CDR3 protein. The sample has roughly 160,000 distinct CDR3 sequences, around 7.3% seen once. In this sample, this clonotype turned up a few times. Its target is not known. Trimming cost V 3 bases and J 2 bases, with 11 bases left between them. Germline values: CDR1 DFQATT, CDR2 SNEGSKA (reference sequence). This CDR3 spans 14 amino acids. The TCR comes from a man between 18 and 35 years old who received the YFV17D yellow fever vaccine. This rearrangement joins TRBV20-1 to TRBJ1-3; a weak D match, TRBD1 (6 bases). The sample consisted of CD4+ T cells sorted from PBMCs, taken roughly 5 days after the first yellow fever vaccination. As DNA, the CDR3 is TGCAGTGCTAGTCAGGGGCCGGCTGGAAACACCATATATTTT. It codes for CSASQGPAGNTIYF.